This T cell receptor (beta chain) derives from a study of T cell repertoires in cytomegalovirus infection. Across the study: The public TCR beta signatures pointed to both CMV infection and matching HLA type. Whole-study results and caveats: CMV-specific TCR beta clonotypes restricted by HLA-C dominated the ex vivo response. Based on cumulative public TCR beta family frequency, carriers of CMV plus the relevant HLA were identified.

Concerning this clonotype: Its antigen remains unknown.

CDR1 is MDHEN, CDR2 SYDVKM, per germline. The CDR3 sequence is 16 residues long. V was cut by 5 bases and J by 1 base, with 15 bases left in between. TCRdb itself ran the reads through MiXCR, one entry per CDR3 protein. The sample carries roughly 720,000 distinct CDR3 sequences, 35% recorded once. This clonotype was sampled from a human donor in good health (CMV status not recorded). Some clones in this sample may be carry-over from other donors' samples. The sample comprised PBMCs. This chain joins TRBV28 and TRBJ1-5; TRBD1 is a possible D gene (5 bases). The CDR3 loop reads CASSASGKWSNQPQHF. CDR3 sequence (DNA): TGTGCCAGCAGTGCTTCAGGGAAATGGAGCAATCAGCCCCAGCATTTT.